This T cell receptor (beta chain) was observed in a study of blood T cell repertoires in COVID-19. Study background: COVID-19 samples from acute and convalescent phases originated in the United States, Italy and Spain.

Ages ranged from roughly 18 to 100 years, with residence in some 25 US areas. There are 15 residues in the CDR3. V gave up 3 bases and J gave up 7 bases; unmatched junction bases: 9. CDR1 is GTSNPN and CDR2 is SVGIG in the germline V gene (reference sequence). The assay was immunoSEQ multiplex PCR, and TCRdb's table has in-frame clones only and misses some. The repertoire holds some 330,000 clones, roughly four fifths seen once, with about 5% in the top ten. The sequence was obtained from a woman aged 45-60 years who had recovered from COVID-19. Specimen: PBMCs or T cells enriched from blood (not recorded which). V usage is TRBV30 and J usage is TRBJ1-6; 7 nucleotides match TRBD1. CDR3 sequence (DNA): TGTGCCTGGAGCCTCCAAGGGACAGACAATTCACCCCTCCACTTT. Translating it yields CAWSLQGTDNSPLHF. Combining the CDR3 with reference TRBV30 and TRBJ1-6 gives the whole variable domain SQTIHQWPATLVQPVGSPLSLECTVEGTSNPNLYWYRQAAGRGLQLLFYSVGIGQISSEVPQNLSASRPQDRQFILSSKKLLLSDSGFYLCAWSLQGTDNSPLHFGNGTRLTVT.